The clone carrying this T cell receptor (beta chain) showed up many times. The data stem from a study of early T cells in non-severe SARS-CoV-2 infection. TCRdb re-called the 5' RACE reads through MiXCR, storing one row per CDR3 protein. The table shows about 70,000 distinct CDR3 sequences, with roughly 10% occurring only once. Trimming shortened V by 9 bases and J by 2 bases, and 17 bases separated the two germline ends. The CDR3 is 15 amino acids. Germline CDR1 reads LNHDA; CDR2 reads SQIVND (reference sequence). The chain has TRBV19 and TRBJ2-1; D is perhaps TRBD1 or TRBD2 (5 bases each). The clonotype originates from an adult who was a healthcare worker with PCR-confirmed SARS-CoV-2 infection or an uninfected control (not recorded which). Sequenced here: whole blood, sampled at baseline. The CDR3 sequence: CASGYLGVPYNEQFF. Here the CDR3 DNA reads TGTGCCAGCGGCTATTTGGGGGTACCCTACAATGAGCAGTTCTTC.